The subject of this entry is one TCR beta chain. Its antigen is as yet unknown. The sample is drawn from a study of shared clonotypes between healthy human individuals. Findings and limits, study-wide: Represented diversity (both genetic and exposure-history) was limited by the small number of donors. Larger estimated richness was generally recorded for naive subsets relative to memory subsets.

Sorted subsets were amplified in replicate PCRs using around 220 ng DNA, some 31,000 T cell genomes. Libraries were prepared by immunoSEQ multiplex PCR; TCRdb keeps only in-frame clonotypes and omits some of them. The sample consists of about 2 million clones, over 85% of them appearing once. The CDR3 loop spans 13 amino acids. Trimming removed 0 bases at V and 1 base at J, with 3 bases between. Germline V gene lookup returns CDR1 LGHNT and CDR2 FRNRAP. It was CD45RO-negative cells, positively selected for CCR7, that made up naive CD8 cells, with terminally differentiated effector memory CD45RA+ cells excluded.

The source material was naive CD8+ T cells sorted from blood. V and J are TRBV12-5 and TRBJ1-1; D remains ambiguous. This receptor was obtained from a man between 18 and 29 years old in good health. The chain's CDR3 is CASGLVPNTEAFF. CDR3 DNA sequence: TGTGCTAGTGGTTTGGTCCCGAACACTGAAGCTTTCTTT.